This T cell receptor beta chain came from a study of control samples from healthy donors and cancer patients. This clone has just one count. Looked up from germline, CDR1 is SGHTA and CDR2 is FQGNSA. The CDR3 has 17 amino acids. After removal of 0 bases from V and 2 bases from J, the junction contained 6 bases not matched to a gene. TCRdb keeps only in-frame clones here, not all; method: immunoSEQ multiplex PCR. The data show around 70,000 clones, with 75% to 85% seen just once and 15% to 19% held by the top ten. The sequenced sample was blood. The V call is TRBV7-2, the J call TRBJ2-7, with 11 bases lining up with TRBD2. The origin of this receptor is a man aged 55-75 years in good health. The CDR3, as DNA: TGTGCCAGCAGCTTAGCCGGTCTAGCGGGAGGTGCCTACGAGCAGTACTTC. Its protein is CASSLAGLAGGAYEQYF.